The T cell receptor (beta chain) under discussion was sequenced for a study of memory CD8 T cells in hepatitis C reinfection. Study overall: Late or post reinfection samples were taken 12 to 24 weeks after detection.

Trimming removed 0 bases from V and 2 bases from J; junction bases left unmatched: 3. Germline assignment: CDR1 SGHRS and CDR2 YFSETQ. There are 15 residues in the CDR3. Using immunoSEQ multiplex PCR, the repertoire was profiled, and TCRdb retains in-frame clones only, with some absent. The table has approximately 49,000 clones, roughly 87% seen once. Time point in this sample: late/post reinfection, 12 to 24 weeks after detection. No in vitro expansion preceded TCR sequencing of the sorted cells. The chain has TRBV5-1 and TRBJ2-7, with 9 bases fitting TRBD1. The sequence derives from a man younger than 35 with hepatitis C virus infection. Sequencing input: naive CD8+ T cells sorted from blood. This CDR3 is CASSLGGTGPYEQYF. CDR3 DNA sequence: TGCGCCAGCAGCTTGGGGGGGACAGGGCCCTACGAGCAGTACTTC.